These 24 T cell receptor beta chains were all obtained from the same sample, sequenced in a study of technical replicates of blood from a few donors. Assay used: immunoSEQ multiplex PCR; TCRdb lists only in-frame clones, some missing. In the table there are some 91,000 clones, 95% of which are singletons. Input material: T cells isolated from PBMCs. Receptor source: a human donor in good health.

This clone came up once. This chain connects TRBV9 to TRBJ1-3, with D unclear. CDR1 is SGDLS and CDR2 is YYNGEE in the germline V gene. Deletions cut 4 bases from V and 2 bases from J, with 10 bases between. The CDR3 is made up of 14 amino acids. The CDR3 DNA follows: TGTGCCAGCAGCCCGGCGGCGGCTGGAAACACCATATATTTT. Protein: CASSPAAAGNTIYF.

The chain employs TRBV7-9 and TRBJ1-2, with 9 bases lining up with TRBD1. Germline values: CDR1 SEHNR, CDR2 FQNEAQ (reference sequence). This CDR3 comprises 18 residues. With 5 bases clipped from V and 2 bases from J, the junction kept 15 bases outside the gene matches. The CDR3 sequence: CASSRPAQGARANYGYTF. CDR3 DNA: TGTGCCAGCAGCCGCCCGGCACAGGGGGCTCGGGCCAACTATGGCTACACCTTC.

This chain links TRBV10-2 with TRBJ1-5; no clear D. The germline V gene has CDR1 WSHSY and CDR2 SAAADI. With 3 bases removed from V and 5 bases from J, the gap between germline ends came to 5 bases. CDR3 length: 12 residues. The CDR3 nucleotides are TGCGCCAGCAGTGACGGAGATCAGCCCCAGCATTTT. It codes for CASSDGDQPQHF.

The V call is TRBV21-1, the J call TRBJ2-1; the D call TRBD1 from the table was never checked on the DNA. TRBV21-1 is classified as a pseudogene. This CDR3 region has 13 residues. The CDR3, as DNA: TGTGCCAGCAGCAAAAGGGGGAACAATGAGCAGTTCTTC. This translates into CASSKRGNNEQFF.

The V call is TRBV30, the J call TRBJ2-5; 12 nucleotides agree with TRBD2. The germline gives CDR1 GTSNPN, CDR2 SVGIG (reference sequence). The CDR3 consists of 18 residues. The V and J ends lost 2 bases and 2 bases, in that order; junction bases with no gene match: 12. CDR3 protein: CAWSQGLAGGRGQETQYF. The CDR3, as DNA: TGTGCCTGGAGTCAAGGGCTAGCGGGGGGGCGTGGGCAAGAGACCCAGTACTTC.

V usage is TRBV7-2 and J usage is TRBJ2-2, with a tentative D call TRBD2 (6 bases). Deletions cut 2 bases from V and 3 bases from J, with 16 bases between. The CDR3 contains 17 residues. Germline V gene data show CDR1 as SGHTA and CDR2 as FQGNSA. CDR3 in amino acids: CASSLSWGEIHTGELFF. The CDR3 nucleotides read TGTGCCAGCAGCTTAAGTTGGGGGGAGATTCACACCGGGGAGCTGTTTTTT. Combining the CDR3 with reference TRBV7-2 and TRBJ2-2 gives the whole variable domain GAGVSQSPSNKVTEKGKDVELRCDPISGHTALYWYRQSLGQGLEFLIYFQGNSAPDKSGLPSDRFSAERTGGSVSTLTIQRTQQEDSAVYLCASSLSWGEIHTGELFFGEGSRLTVL.

For the CDR3, the DNA is TGTGCCAGCTCACCGAAGTCGAAATCTAGTATTCCAGATACGCAGTATTTT. Amino acid sequence: CASSPKSKSSIPDTQYF. The chain is built from TRBV18 and TRBJ2-3; D ambiguous. This CDR3 spans 17 amino acids. CDR1 KGHSH and CDR2 LQKENI come from the germline V gene. Trimming removed 3 bases at V and 4 bases at J, with 20 bases between.

The rearrangement uses TRBV15 and TRBJ2-7; TRBD1 is a possible D gene (5 bases). With 1 base removed from V and 3 bases from J, the gap between germline ends came to 19 bases. Germline V gives CDR1 LNHNV, CDR2 YYDKDF (reference sequence). The CDR3 is 17 residues long. CDR3 nucleotide sequence: TGTGCCACCAGCAGAGTCGTTCCAGGGTCCGCGAGCTACGAGCAGTACTTC. Translating it yields CATSRVVPGSASYEQYF.

The V and J genes are TRBV28 and TRBJ2-7; no firm D call. The CDR3 contains 15 residues. CDR1 MDHEN and CDR2 SYDVKM come from the germline V gene. V shed 1 base and J shed 4 bases, with 14 bases lying between them. CDR3 bases: TGTGCCAGCAGTTTATTCATAGCCGGAAATTACGAGCAGTACTTC. Its protein product is CASSLFIAGNYEQYF.

The rearrangement links TRBV9 to TRBJ2-5; 7 positions agree with TRBD2. CDR3 length: 14 residues. Germline V lookup: CDR1 SGDLS, CDR2 YYNGEE. V dropped 4 bases and J dropped 3; count of bases not matched to a gene: 6. For the CDR3, the DNA is TGTGCCAGCAGCTCGCGGGGGTCCAAAGAGACCCAGTACTTC. It codes for CASSSRGSKETQYF.

The chain carries TRBV7-6 and TRBJ2-1; 9 bases are a match to TRBD2. V shed 0 bases, J shed 2 bases, and the junction held 2 bases outside the gene matches. Germline-derived CDR1 and CDR2 are SGHVS and FNYEAQ. The CDR3 contains 16 residues. The CDR3 DNA sequence: TGTGCCAGCAGCTTAGCGGTAGCGGGAGCCTACAATGAGCAGTTCTTC. Amino acid sequence: CASSLAVAGAYNEQFF.

This clone was seen once. The V gene is TRBV4-2, the J gene TRBJ2-1; possible D gene TRBD2, 7 bases. V was trimmed by 0 bases and J by 12 bases, leaving 21 bases between them. This CDR3 region has 16 residues. Germline CDR1 LGHNA, CDR2 YNFKEQ. The CDR3 nucleotides are TGTGCCAGCAGCCAAGACCATGCGGGGGCGGCTGGGTGGCAGTTCTTC. This encodes CASSQDHAGAAGWQFF.

The chain is built from TRBV7-9 and TRBJ2-2; 9 bases match TRBD2. Unmatched junction bases numbered 4, after V lost 8 bases and J lost 0 bases. The CDR3 runs 15 residues. Germline CDR1 is SEHNR and CDR2 is FQNEAQ (reference sequence). In DNA form, the CDR3 reads TGTGCCAGCCCGAGACTAGCGGCGAACACCGGGGAGCTGTTTTTT. It encodes CASPRLAANTGELFF.

The chain links TRBV11-2 to TRBJ2-2; 10 bases agree with TRBD2. J was trimmed by 6 bases and V by 5 bases; bases with no gene match: 12. Germline V gene sequence: CDR1 SGHAT, CDR2 FQNNGV. The CDR3 totals 17 residues. CDR3 in DNA: TGTGCCAGCAGCGGGCTACGGAGCGGGAGGGGGGCCGGGGAGCTGTTTTTT. Its protein is CASSGLRSGRGAGELFF.

The genes are TRBV14 and TRBJ2-1; 9 bases map to TRBD2. The CDR3 is 16 residues long. Germline V gene data show CDR1 as SGHDN and CDR2 as FVKESK. The trim removed 2 bases at V and 4 bases at J, leaving 6 bases unmatched. Here the CDR3 DNA reads TGTGCCAGCAGCCAACAGGGGACTAGCTTATACAATGAGCAGTTCTTC. Protein sequence: CASSQQGTSLYNEQFF.

This clone has a single count. This chain links TRBV9 with TRBJ2-3; 7 bases map to TRBD2. The J segment lost 6 bases and the V segment lost 3 bases, leaving 7 bases of the junction unmatched. CDR3 size: 14 residues. Germline V CDR1 and CDR2: SGDLS, YYNGEE. The CDR3: CASSGRRAGDTQYF. CDR3 sequence (DNA): TGTGCCAGCAGCGGACGCAGAGCGGGGGATACGCAGTATTTT.

The V call is TRBV28, the J call TRBJ2-7; D unresolved. Trimming cost V 6 bases and J 13 bases, with 16 bases left between them. Looked up from germline, CDR1 is MDHEN and CDR2 is SYDVKM. The CDR3 sequence is 11 residues long. The CDR3: CASSSLAPSYF. In DNA form, the CDR3 reads TGTGCCAGCAGCTCTTTAGCCCCCAGCTACTTC.

V usage is TRBV6-5 and J usage is TRBJ2-2; 11 positions agree with TRBD2. With 3 bases clipped from V and 8 bases from J, the junction kept 2 bases outside the gene matches. CDR3 length equals 14 residues. CDR1 is MNHEY and CDR2 is SVGAGI in the germline V gene. The CDR3 nucleotides are TGTGCCAGCAGTTATCGACTAGCGGGAGGGGAGCTGTTTTTT. Its translation: CASSYRLAGGELFF.

CDR3 nucleotides: TGTGCCAGCAGTCCTGGACTAGCGGGAGTAGGTGAGCAGTTCTTC. Residues: CASSPGLAGVGEQFF. The chain employs TRBV27 and TRBJ2-1, with 13 bases aligning to TRBD2. V lost 5 bases, J lost 9 bases, and 7 bases stayed unmatched. CDR1 and CDR2 from the germline V gene are MNHEY and SMNVEV (reference sequence). The CDR3 consists of 15 residues.

The V call is TRBV27, the J call TRBJ2-1; D not resolved. There are 15 residues in the CDR3. Germline V gene sequence: CDR1 MNHEY, CDR2 SMNVEV (reference sequence). V lost 2 bases to trimming and J lost 5 bases, with 13 bases between them. CDR3 in DNA: TGTGCCAGCAGTTTAGGTCCGCAACTAAACAATGAGCAGTTCTTC. Protein product: CASSLGPQLNNEQFF.

In this sample, this clone turned up once. This chain links TRBV27 with TRBJ2-1; D might be TRBD1 (6 bases). The length of the CDR3 is 17 residues. The germline gives CDR1 MNHEY, CDR2 SMNVEV (reference sequence). Deletions cut 6 bases from V and 1 base from J, with 19 bases between. As DNA, the CDR3 is TGTGCCAGCAGCTTCAGGGGCCGTTGGAGGTCCTACAATGAGCAGTTCTTC. It translates to CASSFRGRWRSYNEQFF.

A note on this clone: Within the sample, other DNA sequences also encode this same CDR3. This chain joins TRBV4-1 and TRBJ2-2; perhaps TRBD1 as D (6 bases). Germline loops: CDR1 MGHRA, CDR2 YSYEKL. V was clipped by 4 bases and J by 4 bases, with 16 bases between them. The CDR3 sequence is 16 residues long. This CDR3 reads CASSPGQFPLTGELFF. The CDR3 nucleotides read TGCGCCAGCAGCCCTGGACAGTTTCCCCTCACCGGGGAGCTGTTTTTT.

On this clone: At the DNA level, this CDR3 is encoded by other sequences in the same sample as well. The chain has TRBV6-5 and TRBJ2-5, with 11 bases lining up with TRBD2. Germline V gives CDR1 MNHEY, CDR2 SVGAGI. V shed 7 bases and J 3 bases; nucleotides not matched to a gene: 7. The CDR3 is 15 residues long. The CDR3 protein is CASTIAGGPKETQYF. The CDR3 DNA reads TGTGCCAGCACCATAGCGGGGGGGCCGAAAGAGACCCAGTACTTC.

This chain links TRBV11-2 with TRBJ1-1; 7 bases map to TRBD1. Trimming took 5 bases from V and 12 from J; bases not matched to a gene: 6. The germline gives CDR1 SGHAT, CDR2 FQNNGV. CDR3 length: 11 residues. As DNA, the CDR3 is TGTGCCAGCAGCCCCGACAGGGTATCTTTCTTT. As protein: CASSPDRVSFF.